This T cell receptor (beta chain) is from a study of regulatory T cells in long-lasting Graves disease. This sample's time point: persistent/refractory GD, antithyroid drugs over 5 years with positive TRAb. PBMC RNA was the source of the TCR library. Library construction for TCR beta used iRepertoire HTBI primers and Arm-PCR of CDR3 regions. TCRdb analysed the multiplex PCR reads with MiXCR anew, one entry per CDR3 protein. The sample holds over 650,000 distinct CDR3 sequences, about 30% seen once. This CDR3 has 16 amino acids. V was pared by 3 bases and J by 0 bases, with 5 bases of the junction left unmatched.

The input for sequencing was peripheral blood mononuclear cells (PBMCs), taken when the disease was refractory, from a patient treated with antithyroid drugs. The V gene is TRBV12-3 or TRBV12-4, the J gene TRBJ2-1; TRBD1 matches at 7 bases. The sequence was obtained from a female donor with Graves disease. The CDR3 sequence is CASSFRQGSSYNEQFF. CDR3 coding DNA: TGTGCCAGCAGTTTTCGACAGGGCAGCTCCTACAATGAGCAGTTCTTC.